The 18 T cell receptor beta chains given below trace back to one sample, sequenced in a study of T cell responses to AZD1222 COVID-19 vaccine. Generated by immunoSEQ multiplex PCR, the TCRdb table keeps only in-frame clones and is missing some. The table has under 200,000 clones, more than 70% seen once. The input for sequencing was peripheral blood, taken on day 0 of AZD1222 vaccination. The receptors derive from an adult in good health.

This clone was picked up a small number of times. CDR3 loop: CASSFTGTDTQYF. CDR3 in DNA: TGTGCCAGCAGCTTCACGGGCACAGATACGCAGTATTTT. The chain links TRBV7-2 to TRBJ2-3; no firm D call. Per germline, CDR1 SGHTA and CDR2 FQGNSA. Trimming shortened V by 3 bases and J by 1 base, and 5 bases separated the two germline ends. The CDR3 extends over 13 amino acids. Looking up the rest from reference TRBV7-2 and TRBJ2-3 gives the full variable domain: GAGVSQSPSNKVTEKGKDVELRCDPISGHTALYWYRQSLGQGLEFLIYFQGNSAPDKSGLPSDRFSAERTGGSVSTLTIQRTQQEDSAVYLCASSFTGTDTQYFGPGTRLTVL.

A note on this clone: At one boundary the junction diverges from the germline segment, which might be a read error. The J gene is TRBJ1-6, the V gene TRBV6-5, with 8 bases aligning to TRBD1. The germline V gene encodes CDR1 MNHEY and CDR2 SVGAGI. This CDR3 is 16 amino acids long. The CDR3 DNA follows: TGTGCCAGCAGTTCCTCGGACAGGGCCTATCATTCACCCCTCCACTTT. Protein: CASSSSDRAYHSPLHF.

This chain joins TRBV30 and TRBJ1-1; D is unclear. Trimming pared 0 bases from V and 0 bases from J, leaving 8 bases between. Germline CDR1 is GTSNPN and CDR2 is SVGIG (reference sequence). The CDR3 extends over 14 amino acids. As DNA, the CDR3 is TGTGCCTGGAGTGTGACGCAGCTGAACACTGAAGCTTTCTTT. This codes for CAWSVTQLNTEAFF.

This clone was seen a few times. The chain recombines TRBV6-2 or TRBV6-3 with TRBJ2-5; D gene ambiguous. V dropped 2 bases and J dropped 1 base, with 11 bases sitting between them. Germline V gene sequence: CDR1 MNHEY, CDR2 SVGEGT. This CDR3 region has 15 residues. CDR3 amino acids: CASSYLSAPQETQYF. DNA of the CDR3: TGTGCCAGCAGTTACCTCTCAGCCCCCCAAGAGACCCAGTACTTC.

The table lists this clone with a count of one. The chain combines TRBV28 with TRBJ1-1; D ambiguous. This CDR3 is built from 14 residues. V was clipped by 7 bases and J by 3 bases, with 15 bases between them. Germline CDR1 and CDR2: MDHEN and SYDVKM. CDR3 protein: CASTPGLRDTEAFF. The DNA for the CDR3 is TGTGCCAGCACCCCTGGCCTGAGGGACACTGAAGCTTTCTTT.

The V call is TRBV7-9, the J call TRBJ2-5, with no clear D. The CDR3 covers 13 residues. The germline V gene encodes CDR1 SEHNR and CDR2 FQNEAQ (reference sequence). V lost 6 bases to trimming and J lost 2 bases, with 10 bases between them. The CDR3 region has the DNA TGTGCCAGCAGACCTGGACCACAAGAGACCCAGTACTTC. Its translation is CASRPGPQETQYF. Supplemented by reference TRBV7-9 and TRBJ2-5, the full variable domain reads DTGVSQNPRHKITKRGQNVTFRCDPISEHNRLYWYRQTLGQGPEFLTYFQNEAQLEKSRLLSDRFSAERPKGSFSTLEIQRTEQGDSAMYLCASRPGPQETQYFGPGTRLLVL.

The CDR3: CASSFFGTDTQYF. In DNA form, the CDR3 reads TGTGCCAGCAGCTTTTTTGGCACAGATACGCAGTATTTT. The chain is built from TRBV5-6 and TRBJ2-3; the D is unclear. V was shortened by 2 bases and J by 1 base, with 5 bases between the two germline ends. The CDR3 covers 13 residues. Germline V gene lookup returns CDR1 SGHDT and CDR2 YYEEEE.

The chain links TRBV10-3 to TRBJ2-7; 8 nucleotides match TRBD1. The junction had 4 bases not matched to a gene; V was cut back by 6 bases and J by 0 bases. There are 14 residues in the CDR3. The germline CDR1 and CDR2 sequences are ENHRY and SYGVKD. CDR3 loop: CAIRSDRGSYEQYF. The CDR3, as DNA: TGTGCCATCAGATCCGACAGGGGCTCCTACGAGCAGTACTTC.

The sample holds one count of this clone. The J gene is TRBJ1-5, the V gene TRBV28; 10 bases map to TRBD1. The V and J ends lost 5 bases and 6 bases, in that order; junction bases with no gene match: 10. Per germline, CDR1 MDHEN and CDR2 SYDVKM. The CDR3 is 16 amino acids. The CDR3 sequence: CASSTPRQGAGQPQHF. CDR3 in DNA: TGTGCCAGCAGTACCCCCCGACAGGGGGCTGGTCAGCCCCAGCATTTT.

J is TRBJ2-3 and V is TRBV20-1, with D perhaps assigned TRBD1 or TRBD2 (5 bases each). The CDR3 totals 11 residues. Trimming left V 3 bases short and J 10 bases short, with 11 bases between. Germline CDR1 and CDR2: DFQATT and SNEGSKA (reference sequence). Written as DNA, the CDR3 is TGCAGTGCTAGGGGGGACGGATCGCAGTATTTT. It translates to CSARGDGSQYF.

The chain couples TRBV30 to TRBJ1-4; 10 bases match TRBD1. Unmatched junction bases numbered 2, after V lost 2 bases and J lost 5 bases. Germline V gene sequence: CDR1 GTSNPN, CDR2 SVGIG (reference sequence). CDR3 length: 14 amino acids. Written as DNA, the CDR3 is TGTGCCTGGAGTCCGGGACAGGGGAATGAAAAACTGTTTTTT. Translation: CAWSPGQGNEKLFF.

The CDR3 DNA follows: TGTGCCAGCAGATCCTCCGGATCCGTAAACTATGGCTACACCTTC. Translation gives CASRSSGSVNYGYTF. The chain carries TRBV13 and TRBJ1-2; no firm D call. This CDR3 has 15 residues. V lost 6 bases, J lost 2 bases, and 16 bases lay in between. Germline V gives CDR1 PRHDT, CDR2 FYEKMQ (reference sequence).

The rearrangement joins TRBV30 to TRBJ1-6; the D is unclear. The CDR3 extends over 12 amino acids. Germline loops: CDR1 GTSNPN, CDR2 SVGIG (reference sequence). The ends were cut back, 4 bases at V and 6 bases at J, with 7 bases in the middle. The CDR3 nucleotides read TGTGCCTGGACATCAGTTAATTCACCCCTCCACTTT. Its translation is CAWTSVNSPLHF.

J is TRBJ2-1 and V is TRBV30; D is unresolved. CDR1 and CDR2 from the germline V gene are GTSNPN and SVGIG (reference sequence). V was cut by 0 bases and J by 3 bases, with 15 bases left in between. The CDR3 contains 16 residues. The CDR3 nucleotides read TGTGCCTGGAGTGTACGGCGGTCCAGCTTCTACAATGAGCAGTTCTTC. It yields the protein CAWSVRRSSFYNEQFF. The entire variable domain, with the rest obtained from reference TRBV30 and TRBJ2-1, is as follows: SQTIHQWPATLVQPVGSPLSLECTVEGTSNPNLYWYRQAAGRGLQLLFYSVGIGQISSEVPQNLSASRPQDRQFILSSKKLLLSDSGFYLCAWSVRRSSFYNEQFFGPGTRLTVL.

V is TRBV6-1 and J is TRBJ1-1, with D unresolved. CDR3 size: 15 residues. From germline, CDR1 is MNHNS and CDR2 SASEGT. Trimming stripped 2 bases from V and 6 bases from J, with 16 bases between. CDR3 residues: CASSEIGYGGAEAFF. The CDR3 DNA reads as TGTGCCAGCAGTGAAATCGGGTATGGTGGCGCTGAAGCTTTCTTT.

V usage is TRBV27 and J usage is TRBJ2-3; no clear D. The CDR3 runs to 13 residues. CDR1 and CDR2 (germline): MNHEY, SMNVEV (reference sequence). V shed 3 bases and J shed 4 bases, with 8 bases lying between them. The CDR3 bases are TGTGCCAGCAGTTTTGCTCACGCAGATACGCAGTATTTT. Translated, it gives CASSFAHADTQYF.

V and J are TRBV6-5 and TRBJ2-2; a weak D match, TRBD2 (5 bases). The CDR3 runs to 15 residues. The germline V gene has CDR1 MNHEY and CDR2 SVGAGI. Trimming pared 6 bases from V and 1 base from J, leaving 12 bases between. CDR3 region: CASSDISGNTGELFF. The DNA for the CDR3 is TGTGCCAGCAGCGATATAAGCGGGAACACCGGGGAGCTGTTTTTT.

The chain uses TRBV7-2 and TRBJ2-1; 7 nucleotides line up with TRBD2. Trimming took 5 bases from V and 0 from J; bases not matched to a gene: 10. CDR1 SGHTA and CDR2 FQGNSA come from the germline V gene. This CDR3 is 17 amino acids long. CDR3 in amino acids: CASSTQRDYPSYNEQFF. CDR3 nucleotides: TGTGCCAGCAGCACACAAAGGGACTACCCCTCCTACAATGAGCAGTTCTTC.